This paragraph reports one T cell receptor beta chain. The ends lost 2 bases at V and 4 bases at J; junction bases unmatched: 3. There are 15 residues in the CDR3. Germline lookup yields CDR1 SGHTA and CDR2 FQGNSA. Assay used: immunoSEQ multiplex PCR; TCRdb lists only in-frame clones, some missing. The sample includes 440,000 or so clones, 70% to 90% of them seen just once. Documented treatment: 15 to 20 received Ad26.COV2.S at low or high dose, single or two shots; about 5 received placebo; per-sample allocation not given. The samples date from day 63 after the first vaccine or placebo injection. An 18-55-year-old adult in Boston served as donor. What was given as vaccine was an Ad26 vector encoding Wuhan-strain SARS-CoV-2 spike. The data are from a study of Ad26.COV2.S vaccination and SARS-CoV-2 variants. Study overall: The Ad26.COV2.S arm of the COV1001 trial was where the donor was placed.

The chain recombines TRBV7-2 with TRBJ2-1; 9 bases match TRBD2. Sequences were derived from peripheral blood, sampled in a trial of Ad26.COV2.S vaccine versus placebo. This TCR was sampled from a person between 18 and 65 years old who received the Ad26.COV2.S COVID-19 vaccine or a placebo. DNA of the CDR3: TGTGCCAGCAGCTTAATAGCGGGGGTTTACAATGAGCAGTTCTTC. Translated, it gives CASSLIAGVYNEQFF.